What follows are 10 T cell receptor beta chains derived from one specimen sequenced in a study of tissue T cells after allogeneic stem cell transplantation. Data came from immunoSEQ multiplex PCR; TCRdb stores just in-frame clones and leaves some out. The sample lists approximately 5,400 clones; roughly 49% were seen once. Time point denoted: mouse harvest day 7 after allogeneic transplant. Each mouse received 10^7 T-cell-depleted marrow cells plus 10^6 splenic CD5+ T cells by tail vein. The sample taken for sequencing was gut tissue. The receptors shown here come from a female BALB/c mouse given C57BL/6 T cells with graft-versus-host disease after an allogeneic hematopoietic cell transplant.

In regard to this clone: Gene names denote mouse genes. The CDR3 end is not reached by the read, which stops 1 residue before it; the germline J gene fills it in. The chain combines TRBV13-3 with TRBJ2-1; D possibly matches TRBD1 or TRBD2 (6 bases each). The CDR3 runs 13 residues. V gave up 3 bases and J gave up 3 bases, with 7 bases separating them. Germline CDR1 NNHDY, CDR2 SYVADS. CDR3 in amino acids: CASSGGRYAEQFF. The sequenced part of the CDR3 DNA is TGTGCCAGCAGTGGGGGGCGCTATGCTGAGCAGTTC.

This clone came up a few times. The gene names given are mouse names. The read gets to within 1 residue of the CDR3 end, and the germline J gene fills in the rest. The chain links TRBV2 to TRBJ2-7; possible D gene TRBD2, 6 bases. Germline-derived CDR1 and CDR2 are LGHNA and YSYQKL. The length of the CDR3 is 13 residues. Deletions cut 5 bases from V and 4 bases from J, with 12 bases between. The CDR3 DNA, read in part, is TGTGCCAGCAGCTCGCCCGGGACTTATGAACAGTAC. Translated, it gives CASSSPGTYEQY. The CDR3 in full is CASSSPGTYEQYF.

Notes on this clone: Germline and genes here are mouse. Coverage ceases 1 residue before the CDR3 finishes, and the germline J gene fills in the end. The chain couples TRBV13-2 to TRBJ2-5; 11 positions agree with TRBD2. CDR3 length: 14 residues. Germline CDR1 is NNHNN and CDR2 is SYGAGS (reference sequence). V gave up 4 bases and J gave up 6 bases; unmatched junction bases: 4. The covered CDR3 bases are TGTGCCAGCGGTAACTGGGGGGGCGCGGACACCCAGTAC. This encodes CASGNWGGADTQY. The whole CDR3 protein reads CASGNWGGADTQYF.

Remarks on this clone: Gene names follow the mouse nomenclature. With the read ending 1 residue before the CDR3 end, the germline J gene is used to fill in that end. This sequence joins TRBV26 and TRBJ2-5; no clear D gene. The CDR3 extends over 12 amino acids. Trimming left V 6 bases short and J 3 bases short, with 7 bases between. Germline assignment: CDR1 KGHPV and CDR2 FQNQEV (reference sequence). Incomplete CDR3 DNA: TGTGCCAGCAGCCAACAGCAAGACACCCAGTAC. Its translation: CASSQQQDTQY. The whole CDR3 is CASSQQQDTQYF.

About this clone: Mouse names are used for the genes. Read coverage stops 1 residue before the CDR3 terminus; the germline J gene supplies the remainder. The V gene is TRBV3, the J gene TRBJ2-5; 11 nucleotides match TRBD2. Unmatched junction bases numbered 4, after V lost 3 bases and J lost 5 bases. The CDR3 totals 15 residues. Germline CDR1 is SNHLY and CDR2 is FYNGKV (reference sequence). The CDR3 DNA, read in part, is TGTGCCAGCAGCTTCCGGACTGGGGGGCCAGACACCCAGTAC. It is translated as CASSFRTGGPDTQY. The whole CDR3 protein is CASSFRTGGPDTQYF.

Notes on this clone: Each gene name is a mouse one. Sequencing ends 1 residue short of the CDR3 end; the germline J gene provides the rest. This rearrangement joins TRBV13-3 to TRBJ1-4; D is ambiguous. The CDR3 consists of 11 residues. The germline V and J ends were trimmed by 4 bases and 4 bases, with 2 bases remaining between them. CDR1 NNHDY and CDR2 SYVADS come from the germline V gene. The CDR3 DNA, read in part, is TGTGCCAGCAGTAACAACGAAAGATTATTT. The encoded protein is CASSNNERLF. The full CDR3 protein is CASSNNERLFF. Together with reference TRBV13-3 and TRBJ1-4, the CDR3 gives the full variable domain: EAAVTQSPRSKVAVTGGKVTLSCHQTNNHDYMYWYRQDTGHGLRLIHYSYVADSTEKGDIPDGYKASRPSQENFSLILELASLSQTAVYFCASSNNERLFFGHGTKLSVL.

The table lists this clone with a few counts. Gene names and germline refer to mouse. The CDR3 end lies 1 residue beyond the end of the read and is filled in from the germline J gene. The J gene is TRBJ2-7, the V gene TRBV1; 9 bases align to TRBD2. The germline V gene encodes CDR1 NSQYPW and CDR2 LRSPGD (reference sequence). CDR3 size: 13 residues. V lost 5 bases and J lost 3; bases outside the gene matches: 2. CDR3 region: CTCSLWGGYEQYF. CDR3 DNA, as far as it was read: TGCACCTGCAGTCTCTGGGGGGGCTATGAACAGTAC.

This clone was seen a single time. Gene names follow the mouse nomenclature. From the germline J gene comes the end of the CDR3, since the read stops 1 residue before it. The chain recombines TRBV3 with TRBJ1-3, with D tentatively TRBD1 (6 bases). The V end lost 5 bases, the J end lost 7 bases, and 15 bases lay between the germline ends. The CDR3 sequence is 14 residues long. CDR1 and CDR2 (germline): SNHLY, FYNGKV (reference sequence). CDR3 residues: CASSPGHLLNTLYF. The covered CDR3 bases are TGTGCCAGCAGCCCGGGACACCTCCTCAATACGCTCTAT.

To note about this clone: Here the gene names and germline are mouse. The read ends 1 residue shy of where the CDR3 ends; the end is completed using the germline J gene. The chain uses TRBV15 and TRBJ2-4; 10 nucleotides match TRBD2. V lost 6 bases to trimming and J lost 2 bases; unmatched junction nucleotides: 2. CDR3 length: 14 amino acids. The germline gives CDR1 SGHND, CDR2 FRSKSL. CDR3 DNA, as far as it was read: TGTGCCAGCAGGACTGGGGGGACTCAAAACACCTTGTAC. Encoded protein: CASRTGGTQNTLY. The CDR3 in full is CASRTGGTQNTLYF.

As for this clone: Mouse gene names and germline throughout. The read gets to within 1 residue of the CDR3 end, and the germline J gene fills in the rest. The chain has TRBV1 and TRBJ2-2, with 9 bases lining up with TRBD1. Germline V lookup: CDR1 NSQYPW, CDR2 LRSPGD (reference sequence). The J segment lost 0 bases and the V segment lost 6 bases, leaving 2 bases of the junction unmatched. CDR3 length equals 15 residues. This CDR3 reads CTCRRDRANTGQLYF. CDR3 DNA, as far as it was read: TGCACCTGCAGGAGGGACAGGGCAAACACCGGGCAGCTCTAC.